This T cell receptor (beta chain) was retrieved from a study of shared clonotypes between healthy human individuals. About the research overall: Used for every donor were three CD4 naive, three CD4 memory, two CD8 naive and one CD8 memory plate. Study-level results: Naive CD4 clonotypes overlapped across a handful of donors at about 5.2%.

The authors split each subset's genomic DNA evenly across several immunoSEQ plates. Sequencing used immunoSEQ multiplex PCR; TCRdb keeps in-frame clones, though not all of them. This table has about 580,000 clones, 95% to 98% appearing once. CD45RO-negative CD8 cells positively selected for CCR7 made up the naive population, which excluded terminally differentiated effector memory CD45RA+ cells. Donors included only healthy HIV-negative adults lacking recent acute infections or vaccinations. Trimming removed 0 bases at V and 5 bases at J, with 11 bases between. The CDR3 consists of 15 residues. CDR1 is MGHRA and CDR2 is YSYEKL in the germline V gene. With regard to this clone: Antigen: not known.

Sequencing was carried out using naive CD8+ T cells sorted from blood. The sequence was obtained from a man younger than 40 in good health. The rearrangement joins TRBV4-1 to TRBJ1-5, with no clear D. Here the CDR3 reads CASSQDPEIHQPQHF. CDR3 coding DNA: TGCGCCAGCAGCCAAGATCCAGAAATCCATCAGCCCCAGCATTTT.